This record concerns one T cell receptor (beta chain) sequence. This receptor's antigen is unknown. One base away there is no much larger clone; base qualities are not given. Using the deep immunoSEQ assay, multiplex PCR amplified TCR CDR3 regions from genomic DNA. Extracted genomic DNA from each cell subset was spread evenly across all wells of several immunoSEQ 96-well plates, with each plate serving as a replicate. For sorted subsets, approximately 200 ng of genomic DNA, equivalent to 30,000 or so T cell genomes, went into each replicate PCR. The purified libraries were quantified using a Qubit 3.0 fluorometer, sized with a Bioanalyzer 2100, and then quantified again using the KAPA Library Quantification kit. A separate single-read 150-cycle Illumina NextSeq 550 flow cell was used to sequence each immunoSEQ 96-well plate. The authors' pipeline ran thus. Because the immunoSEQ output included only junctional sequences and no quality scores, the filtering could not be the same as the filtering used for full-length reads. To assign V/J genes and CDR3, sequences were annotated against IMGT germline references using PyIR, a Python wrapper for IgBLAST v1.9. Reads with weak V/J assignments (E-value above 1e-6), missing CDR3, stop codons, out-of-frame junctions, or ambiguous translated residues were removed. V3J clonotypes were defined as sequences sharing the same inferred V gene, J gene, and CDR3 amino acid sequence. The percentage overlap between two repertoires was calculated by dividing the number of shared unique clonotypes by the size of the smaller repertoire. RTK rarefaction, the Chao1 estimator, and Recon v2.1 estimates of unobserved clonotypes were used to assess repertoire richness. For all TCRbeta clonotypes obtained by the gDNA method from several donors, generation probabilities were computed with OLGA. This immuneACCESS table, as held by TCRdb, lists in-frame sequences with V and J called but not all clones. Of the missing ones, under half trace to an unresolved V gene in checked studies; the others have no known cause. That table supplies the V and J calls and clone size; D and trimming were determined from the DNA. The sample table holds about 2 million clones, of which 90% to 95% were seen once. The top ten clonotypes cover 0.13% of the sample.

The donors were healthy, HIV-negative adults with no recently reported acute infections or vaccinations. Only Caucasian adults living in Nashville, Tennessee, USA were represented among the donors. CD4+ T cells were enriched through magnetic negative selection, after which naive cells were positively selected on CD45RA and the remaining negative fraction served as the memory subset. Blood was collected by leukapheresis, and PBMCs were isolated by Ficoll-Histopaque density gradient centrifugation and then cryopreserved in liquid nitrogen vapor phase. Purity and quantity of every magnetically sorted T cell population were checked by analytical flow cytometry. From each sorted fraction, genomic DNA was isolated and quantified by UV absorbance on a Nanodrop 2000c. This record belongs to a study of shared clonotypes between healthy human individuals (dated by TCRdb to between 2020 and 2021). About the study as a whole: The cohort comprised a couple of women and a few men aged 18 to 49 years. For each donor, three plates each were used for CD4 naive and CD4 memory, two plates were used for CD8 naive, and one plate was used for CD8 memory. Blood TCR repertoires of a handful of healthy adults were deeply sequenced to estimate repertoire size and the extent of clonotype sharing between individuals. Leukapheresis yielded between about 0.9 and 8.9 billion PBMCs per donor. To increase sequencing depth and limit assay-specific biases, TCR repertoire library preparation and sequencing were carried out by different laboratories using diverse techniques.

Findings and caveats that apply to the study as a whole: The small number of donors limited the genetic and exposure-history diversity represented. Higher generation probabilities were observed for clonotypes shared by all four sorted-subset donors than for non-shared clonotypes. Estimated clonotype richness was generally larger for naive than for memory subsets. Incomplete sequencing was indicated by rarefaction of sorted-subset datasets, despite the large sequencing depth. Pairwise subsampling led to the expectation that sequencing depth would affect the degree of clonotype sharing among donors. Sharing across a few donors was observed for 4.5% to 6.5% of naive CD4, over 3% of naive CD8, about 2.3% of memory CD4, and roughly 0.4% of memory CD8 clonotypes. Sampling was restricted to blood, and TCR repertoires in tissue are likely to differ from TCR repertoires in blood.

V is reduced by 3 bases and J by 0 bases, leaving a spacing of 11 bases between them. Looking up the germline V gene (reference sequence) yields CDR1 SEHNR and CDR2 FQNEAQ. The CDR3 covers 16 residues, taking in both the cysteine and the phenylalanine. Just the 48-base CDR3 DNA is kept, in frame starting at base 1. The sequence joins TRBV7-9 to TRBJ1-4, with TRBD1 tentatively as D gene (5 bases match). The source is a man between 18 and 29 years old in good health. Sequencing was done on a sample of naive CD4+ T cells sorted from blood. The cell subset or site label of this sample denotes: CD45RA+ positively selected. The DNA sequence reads TGTGCCAGCAGCTTCTCAGGGCGGGCAACTAATGAAAAACTGTTTTTT. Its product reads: CASSFSGRATNEKLFF.